This TCR beta chain was identified during a study of blood T cells in healthy people across ages. Healthy individuals of Caucasian origin from Russia, aged roughly 6 to 90, served as donors. Samples each had at least 5 micrograms of total RNA extracted. This clonotype has only a few counts. This CDR3 comprises 15 residues. Germline V gene lookup returns CDR1 SGHTA and CDR2 FQGNSA. V lost 1 base, J lost 2 bases, and 4 bases stayed unmatched. It was with a sample-barcoded 5' primer and a J-beta primer mix that a second PCR of roughly 6 to 11 cycles was run. TCRdb redid the calling of the 5' RACE reads with MiXCR, one entry per CDR3 protein. Among hundreds of thousands of distinct CDR3 sequences listed, around 50% were seen once.

Material for sequencing was blood. The chain couples TRBV7-2 to TRBJ2-7; 8 nucleotides agree with TRBD2. This TCR derives from a man in his forties in good health. CDR3 sequence reads: CASSLGSGTAYEQYF. In DNA form, the CDR3 reads TGTGCCAGCAGCTTAGGTAGCGGGACCGCCTACGAGCAGTACTTC.